The rows below give T cell receptor beta chains drawn from one sample of a study of cytomegalovirus exposure and HLA in healthy donors. Clones were sequenced by immunoSEQ multiplex PCR, and TCRdb holds only the in-frame ones, with some missing. Here the sample spans under 150,000 clones, 75% to 85% being singletons. The sequenced material came from PBMCs. These receptors were collected from a man aged 45-60 years in good health and CMV-seronegative. Both conserved end residues are part of each CDR3. A D gene is named only where the DNA matches it firmly. Rows may omit the clone size; those that give it use once, few, many or a size class.

clone size	V gene	J gene	D gene	CDR3 DNA	CDR3 protein
.	TRBV19	TRBJ2-7	.	TGTGCCAGTAGTATAGATCTGGAGACTTATACCTACGAGCAGTACTTC	CASSIDLETYTYEQYF
.	TRBV6-1	TRBJ2-3	.	TGTGCCAGCAGAACCGGGTCCTACCTAGGAGATACGCAGTATTTT	CASRTGSYLGDTQYF
.	TRBV7-8	TRBJ1-3	TRBD1	TGTGCCAGCAGCTCCCGACAGGGGGCAGTCTCTGGAAACACCATATATTTT	CASSSRQGAVSGNTIYF
.	TRBV4-2	TRBJ1-6	.	TGTGCCAGCAGCCAAGACCGACAGCTTAATTCACCCCTCCACTTT	CASSQDRQLNSPLHF
.	TRBV4-1	TRBJ1-3	.	TGCGCCAGCAGCCAAGATCAGGGCCTGATAATTGGAAACACCATATATTTT	CASSQDQGLIIGNTIYF
.	TRBV14	TRBJ2-3	TRBD2	TGTGCCAGCAACCTAGCGGGGCTAGATACGCAGTATTTT	CASNLAGLDTQYF
.	TRBV10-3	TRBJ1-6	.	TGTGCCATCAGTGAGGGACGGGGAAATTCACCCCTCCACTTT	CAISEGRGNSPLHF
.	TRBV9	TRBJ2-3	TRBD2	TGTGCCAGCAGCGCGGGACTAGCGGGGGGACGGGGGTATAGCACAGATACGCAGTATTTT	CASSAGLAGGRGYSTDTQYF
.	TRBV5-1	TRBJ1-1	TRBD1	TGCGCCAGCAGCTTGGGGACAGGGGCTGAAGCTTTCTTT	CASSLGTGAEAFF
once	TRBV2	TRBJ2-7	.	TGTGCCAGCAGTCAAGGGGGAACAGGGAGAGAGCAGTACTTC	CASSQGGTGREQYF
.	TRBV4-3	TRBJ2-7	TRBD1	TGCGCCAGCAGCGAACGCGGACAGGGGGCCTACGAGCAGTACTTC	CASSERGQGAYEQYF
.	TRBV6-5	TRBJ2-4	.	TGTGCCAGCAGCGCCGGGACTCCAATTCAGTACTTC	CASSAGTPIQYF
.	TRBV4-2	TRBJ2-3	TRBD2	TGTGCCAGCAGCCAAGTCAAGGAGTCTAGCGGGGGGGCTGGAGATACGCAGTATTTT	CASSQVKESSGGAGDTQYF
.	TRBV10-3	TRBJ1-4	.	TGTGCCATCGCGGGGGATGCTAATGAAAAACTGTTTTTT	CAIAGDANEKLFF
few	TRBV7-6	TRBJ1-6	TRBD1	TGTGCCAGCAGCTCCAGGGACAGGGGGAATTCACCCCTCCACTTT	CASSSRDRGNSPLHF
.	TRBV7-6	TRBJ1-6	.	TGTGCCAGCAGCTCCACTTCGGTTAGCTCCTATAATTCACCCCTCCACTTT	CASSSTSVSSYNSPLHF
.	TRBV30	TRBJ1-5	.	TGTGCCTGGAGCCCTGGAGACAATCAGCCCCAGCATTTT	CAWSPGDNQPQHF
.	TRBV14	TRBJ2-1	.	TGTGCCAGCAGCCAAGATTGGGGGCGCGTCTTCCATGAGCAGTTCTTC	CASSQDWGRVFHEQFF
.	TRBV27	TRBJ2-2	TRBD1	TGTGCCAGCAGGGACAGGGGGATTCACACCGGGGAGCTGTTTTTT	CASRDRGIHTGELFF
.	TRBV6-5	TRBJ2-7	TRBD2	TGTGCCAGCAGTTACTTCTCGGGAGGGGCTAGCGAGCAGTACTTC	CASSYFSGGASEQYF
once	TRBV5-1	TRBJ1-1	.	TGCGCCAGCGGAGGGGATTTGAACACTGAAGCTTTCTTT	CASGGDLNTEAFF
.	TRBV5-1	TRBJ1-1	TRBD1	TGCGCCAGCAGCCTGGACAGGGCTGAGAACACTGAAGCTTTCTTT	CASSLDRAENTEAFF
.	TRBV18	TRBJ1-5	.	TGTGCCAGCTCACCAACCGGGGGAGTTCTTTTGGATCAGCCCCAGCATTTT	CASSPTGGVLLDQPQHF
.	TRBV5-4	TRBJ2-3	.	TGTGCCAGCAGCACACCGGGACTGAGCACAGATACGCAGTATTTT	CASSTPGLSTDTQYF
.	TRBV7-2	TRBJ2-3	TRBD2	TGTGCCAGCAGCTCTCACAAGGGACTAGCGGGAAGCACAGATACGCAGTATTTT	CASSSHKGLAGSTDTQYF
.	TRBV5-1	TRBJ1-1	.	TGCGCCAGCAGCAGCGGCCACACTGAAGCTTTCTTT	CASSSGHTEAFF
.	TRBV2	TRBJ2-3	TRBD2	TGTGCCAGAACCGGAGGGACTAGCGGCACAGATACGCAGTATTTT	CARTGGTSGTDTQYF
.	TRBV6-5	TRBJ2-1	TRBD1	TGTGCCAGCAGTTACTCGACAGGGTGGAACAATGAGCAGTTCTTC	CASSYSTGWNNEQFF
.	TRBV6-5	TRBJ2-1	TRBD2	TGTGCCACGACTAGCGGGGGGACCTACAATGAGCAGTTCTTC	CATTSGGTYNEQFF
.	TRBV2	TRBJ1-1	.	TGTGCCAGCAGGCGGACAAGGCCGGGGGTTGAAGAAGCTTTCTTT	CASRRTRPGVEEAFF
.	TRBV29-1	TRBJ2-1	.	TGCAGCGTTGGGAGTAATGAGCAGTTCTTC	CSVGSNEQFF
once	TRBV2	TRBJ2-4	.	TGTGCCAGCAGGGGGAGTACAGGGAAAAACATTCAGTACTTC	CASRGSTGKNIQYF
.	TRBV6-5	TRBJ2-3	.	TGTGCCAGCAATAGAGGGCGAACAGATACGCAGTATTTT	CASNRGRTDTQYF
.	TRBV5-5	TRBJ2-1	.	TGTGCCAGCAGGGGGGGCTCCTACAATGAGCAGTTCTTC	CASRGGSYNEQFF
.	TRBV5-1	TRBJ2-1	.	TGCGCCAGCTTAGGGGAACCCTCCTACAATGAGCAGTTCTTC	CASLGEPSYNEQFF
.	TRBV5-6	TRBJ2-1	.	TGTGCCAGCAGCTTGTGGCTCCGGGATGAGCAGTTCTTC	CASSLWLRDEQFF
.	TRBV19	TRBJ1-2	.	TGTGCCAGTAGTCCCGGACAGAGCTATGGCTACACCTTC	CASSPGQSYGYTF
.	TRBV2	TRBJ2-3	.	TGTGCCAGCATAATCTGGGCTAGCACAGATACGCAGTATTTT	CASIIWASTDTQYF
few	TRBV5-5	TRBJ1-6	.	TGTGCCAGCAGCTTGGCCGTGGGCTCACCCCTCCACTTT	CASSLAVGSPLHF
.	TRBV19	TRBJ2-7	TRBD1	TGTGCCAGTAGTAGCCGGGACAGGAGGGACGAGCAGTACTTC	CASSSRDRRDEQYF
few	TRBV30	TRBJ1-2	TRBD1	TGTGCCTTACGGGACAGGTATGGCTACACCTTC	CALRDRYGYTF